A selection of T cell receptor beta chains follows, all from one sample in a study of beta chain features in type 1 diabetes. The table came from immunoSEQ multiplex PCR; TCRdb's copy has only in-frame clones and leaves some out. Of approximately 600,000 clones listed, about an eighth were seen once; the top ten hold 0.09% to 0.15%. The material sequenced was naive CD4+ T cells from blood. These receptors originate from a man aged 25-45 years with type 1 diabetes. Each CDR3 is given with its conserved first and last residue. The order of the fields is J gene, clone size, CDR3 length, V gene, CDR3 protein. Size tells how often a clone was seen (once, few, many) or the class of an expanded clone, and some rows leave it out.

TRBJ2-2,few,16,TRBV7-3,CASSLNNRANTGELFF
TRBJ2-7,NA,14,TRBV9,CASSAGGGGYEQYF
TRBJ2-7,NA,15,TRBV4-2,CASSQVTSGTYEQYF
TRBJ2-7,NA,15,TRBV4-2,CASSQRQGAGYEQYF
TRBJ1-4,few,14,TRBV5-1,CASRTGTENEKLFF
TRBJ1-4,NA,16,TRBV4-2,CASSQDPGGSGEKLFF
TRBJ1-6,few,16,TRBV6-5,CASSYSKGSYNSPLHF
TRBJ2-1,NA,16,TRBV5-4,CASSLQGERSYNEQFF
TRBJ2-3,NA,14,TRBV29-1,CSAYWGGGTDTQYF
TRBJ2-5,few,15,TRBV14,CASSLLAGGQETQYF
TRBJ2-7,few,13,TRBV10-1,CASSAAGGYEQYF
TRBJ1-2,many,12,TRBV25-1,CASSGSPVGYTF
TRBJ1-6,few,17,TRBV6-1,CASSVVIAGTYNSPLHF
TRBJ1-5,NA,15,TRBV19,CASSIGQGQFQPQHF
TRBJ1-1,NA,15,TRBV9,CASSIGTGGNTEAFF
TRBJ2-2,few,15,TRBV18,CASSPRDKNTGELFF
TRBJ2-2,few,17,TRBV4-2,CASSQRGQGELGGELFF
TRBJ1-2,few,16,TRBV28,CASSSPGTASNYGYTF
TRBJ1-5,few,14,TRBV19,CASSTPGSNQPQHF
TRBJ2-5,few,13,TRBV7-2,CASSSVFEETQYF
TRBJ2-1,few,14,TRBV30,CAWSVSGSLNEQFF
TRBJ2-5,NA,16,TRBV4-1,CASSVLGLAVQETQYF
TRBJ2-1,NA,18,TRBV4-2,CASSQGGARTSGYNEQFF
TRBJ2-6,NA,14,TRBV5-6,CASSFWYGANVLTF
TRBJ2-7,NA,19,TRBV28,CASSLPGLAGGFSSYEQYF
TRBJ1-4,few,16,TRBV7-9,CASTRGGGGVDEKLFF
TRBJ1-1,NA,15,TRBV11-1,CASSLEWQLHTEAFF
TRBJ2-5,NA,14,TRBV7-3,CASSLTGNQETQYF
TRBJ1-5,NA,13,TRBV6-6,CASTGVGNQPQHF
TRBJ1-2,few,15,TRBV30,CAWSNKGTGKAGYTF
TRBJ2-2,NA,13,TRBV29-1,CSVGGPRGGELFF
TRBJ2-7,NA,11,TRBV27,CASGNSYEQYF
TRBJ2-2,few,15,TRBV5-4,CASSAGQMNTGELFF
TRBJ2-5,few,14,TRBV5-1,CASSFGLAEETQYF
TRBJ1-1,NA,15,TRBV9,CASRAITGIHTEAFF
TRBJ1-6,NA,15,TRBV4-3,CASSQVGQGLAPLHF
TRBJ2-7,few,15,TRBV28,CASTDGQGRGNEQYF
TRBJ2-7,few,14,TRBV6-5,CASSPRDGAYEQYF